These T cell receptor beta chains were read from a single sample in a study of blood T cell repertoires in COVID-19. The protocol was immunoSEQ multiplex PCR, while the TCRdb copy is restricted to in-frame clones and leaves out a portion. Found here are approximately 130,000 clones, about 80% of them singletons; the top ten hold about 25%. Sequencing used peripheral blood. The receptors come from a human donor in a cohort sampled during active COVID-19. CDR3s include the opening cysteine and the closing phenylalanine or tryptophan. A D gene is named only where the DNA matches it firmly. The size field is filled for only some rows; it gives once, few, many or a size class.

clone_size d_call j_call v_call cdr3_aa
. . TRBJ1-1 TRBV5-1 CASSLERGGTEAFF
. . TRBJ2-5 TRBV3-1/TRBV3-2 CASSPRGRGQETQYF
. . TRBJ2-1 TRBV29-1 CSVQQVEQFF
. TRBD1 TRBJ1-4 TRBV7-2 CASSFILWGQGNEKLFF
. . TRBJ1-4 TRBV5-1 CASSPERTNEKLFF
. TRBD1 TRBJ2-2 TRBV5-1 CASRDRETGELFF
. TRBD2 TRBJ2-3 TRBV30 CACSGLAGGYTDTQYF
few TRBD1 TRBJ1-2 TRBV5-6 CASSRVGTDGYTF
. . TRBJ2-2 TRBV5-1 CASSLDSGTTGELFF
. TRBD1 TRBJ2-2 TRBV18 CASSPGTANTGELFF
. TRBD1 TRBJ1-2 TRBV28 CASSLRTGSPLGYTF
. . TRBJ2-7 TRBV11-2 CASSFSAGTDEQYF
. TRBD2 TRBJ2-3 TRBV6-2/TRBV6-3 CASSGTGGGRPTDTQYF
. . TRBJ1-4 TRBV7-8 CASSLRRTDEKLFF
. TRBD1 TRBJ2-7 TRBV28 CASSYYNRGRQYF
. . TRBJ2-7 TRBV3-1/TRBV3-2 CASSQNPGLPPYEQYF